These 31 T cell receptor beta chains share one sample of origin, sequenced in a study of T-cell memory formation after mild COVID-19. TCRdb passed the 5' RACE reads through MiXCR, listing each CDR3 protein once. The sample lists fewer than 450,000 distinct CDR3 sequences; around a fifth were seen once. Sequenced input: PBMCs or a T cell subset sorted from them (not recorded which). These TCRs come from an adult woman who had mild COVID-19 (a few samples of this study predate the infection). Cell type and time point are not known.

V gene TRBV3-1 combines with J gene TRBJ2-3, with 7 bases aligning to TRBD1. Germline lookup yields CDR1 LGHDT and CDR2 YNNKEL (reference sequence). V dropped 4 bases and J dropped 7; count of bases not matched to a gene: 11. CDR3 length equals 15 residues. As DNA, the CDR3 is TGTGCCAGCAGCCCTACAGGGGTTTGGATATATACGCAGTATTTT. Encoded protein: CASSPTGVWIYTQYF.

The genes are TRBV7-2 and TRBJ2-3; D gene ambiguous. The CDR3 totals 13 residues. V dropped 6 bases and J dropped 5 bases, with 12 bases sitting between them. CDR1 and CDR2 (germline): SGHTA, FQGNSA. The CDR3 loop reads CASRASFGDTQYF. CDR3 coding DNA: TGTGCCAGCAGAGCGTCTTTCGGAGATACGCAGTATTTT.

The chain uses TRBV7-2 and TRBJ2-1, with D uncertain. Trimming took 5 bases from V and 4 from J, leaving 6 bases between them. Germline V lookup: CDR1 SGHTA, CDR2 FQGNSA. The CDR3 has 12 residues. The DNA for the CDR3 is TGTGCCAGCAGCGTGGATTACAATGAGCAGTTCTTC. Its protein product is CASSVDYNEQFF.

The chain links TRBV7-9 to TRBJ2-7; D gene uncertain. Trimming removed 5 bases at V and 5 bases at J, with 10 bases between. CDR1 is SEHNR, CDR2 FQNEAQ, per germline (reference sequence). The CDR3 consists of 12 residues. Written as DNA, the CDR3 is TGTGCCAGCAGCGAGGAGTTTCACGAGCAGTACTTC. It specifies CASSEEFHEQYF.

This sequence joins TRBV9 and TRBJ2-7, with D perhaps TRBD1 (6 bases). Trimming left V 4 bases short and J 3 bases short, with 17 bases between. The CDR3 has 15 amino acids. Germline V gene data show CDR1 as SGDLS and CDR2 as YYNGEE. Here the CDR3 reads CASSSGPGQNYEQYF. Written as DNA, the CDR3 is TGTGCCAGCAGCTCTGGTCCCGGACAGAACTACGAGCAGTACTTC.

The rearrangement joins TRBV30 to TRBJ2-1, with a weak D call TRBD1 (6 bases). The V end lost 3 bases, the J end lost 1 base, and 10 bases lay between the germline ends. The germline V gene encodes CDR1 GTSNPN and CDR2 SVGIG (reference sequence). The CDR3 has 14 residues. CDR3 in DNA: TGTGCCTGGAGCTACAGGGTGTCCTACAATGAGCAGTTCTTC. Protein: CAWSYRVSYNEQFF. The full variable domain, with the rest looked up from reference TRBV30 and TRBJ2-1, is SQTIHQWPATLVQPVGSPLSLECTVEGTSNPNLYWYRQAAGRGLQLLFYSVGIGQISSEVPQNLSASRPQDRQFILSSKKLLLSDSGFYLCAWSYRVSYNEQFFGPGTRLTVL.

This clonotype was observed a handful of times. The chain employs TRBV9 and TRBJ2-7; 10 bases map to TRBD1. Germline V gene lookup returns CDR1 SGDLS and CDR2 YYNGEE. Trimming at V came to 4 bases and at J to 5 bases, leaving 9 bases not matched to a gene. The CDR3 contains 15 residues. The CDR3 DNA follows: TGTGCCAGCAGCAGATCCGGGACAGGGGCCGACGAGCAGTACTTC. Translating it yields CASSRSGTGADEQYF.

V usage is TRBV9 and J usage is TRBJ2-2, with a possible D match to TRBD2 (7 bases). This CDR3 comprises 15 residues. The V end lost 4 bases, the J end lost 2 bases, and 12 bases lay between the germline ends. The germline CDR1 and CDR2 sequences are SGDLS and YYNGEE. CDR3 loop: CASSPSGTNTGELFF. CDR3 DNA: TGTGCCAGCAGCCCGAGCGGGACAAACACCGGGGAGCTGTTTTTT.

This clonotype has a handful of counts. The V call is TRBV20-1, the J call TRBJ2-7; D uncertain. This CDR3 is built from 12 residues. From germline, CDR1 is DFQATT and CDR2 SNEGSKA (reference sequence). Trimming left V 6 bases short and J 0 bases short, with 9 bases between. CDR3 nucleotide sequence: TGCAGTGCCCCGACCGACTCCTACGAGCAGTACTTC. Its protein is CSAPTDSYEQYF.

DNA for the CDR3: TGTGCCAGCAGTGCAGGAGACTATGGCTACACCTTC. Its translation is CASSAGDYGYTF. The J gene is TRBJ1-2, the V gene TRBV12-3 or TRBV12-4, with no clear D. The CDR3 has 12 amino acids. Trimming took 5 bases from V and 3 from J, leaving 7 bases between them.

The chain uses TRBV15 and TRBJ1-1; no definite D call. The CDR3 sequence is 11 residues long. CDR1 and CDR2 (germline): LNHNV, YYDKDF (reference sequence). Trimming left V 4 bases short and J 10 bases short, with 10 bases between. The CDR3 reads CATSNEGRAFF. DNA for the CDR3: TGTGCCACCAGCAACGAGGGTAGAGCTTTCTTT.

The chain carries TRBV4-3 and TRBJ2-7, with TRBD1 matching over 9 bases. Unmatched junction bases numbered 14, after V lost 2 bases and J lost 6 bases. Germline-derived CDR1 and CDR2 are LGHNA and YSLEER. The CDR3 loop spans 17 amino acids. The CDR3 protein is CASSQLSGTGTSLEQYF. The CDR3 nucleotides read TGCGCCAGCAGCCAACTCTCCGGGACAGGGACCTCCCTCGAGCAGTACTTC.

This clonotype was counted at least ten times. The chain links TRBV6-6 to TRBJ2-7, with 8 bases identical to TRBD1. The germline gives CDR1 MNHNY, CDR2 SVGAGI (reference sequence). The CDR3 consists of 15 residues. With 5 bases clipped from V and 0 bases from J, the junction kept 6 bases outside the gene matches. The CDR3 is CASSAPTGDSYEQYF. As DNA, the CDR3 is TGTGCCAGCAGTGCCCCGACAGGGGACTCCTACGAGCAGTACTTC.

The gene calls are TRBV6-2 or TRBV6-3 and TRBJ1-1; 8 nucleotides agree with TRBD1. Germline trimming cut 5 bases from V and 4 bases from J; bases unmatched to any gene: 6. The CDR3 is 14 residues long. Per the germline V gene, CDR1 is MNHEY and CDR2 is SVGEGT. The CDR3 sequence is CASSKTGGGTEAFF. CDR3 nucleotides: TGTGCCAGCAGTAAAACAGGGGGAGGCACTGAAGCTTTCTTT.

V gene TRBV25-1 combines with J gene TRBJ2-5, with D possibly TRBD2 on 6 matching bases. Germline loops: CDR1 MGHDK, CDR2 SYGVNS. The CDR3 is 13 residues long. V was shortened by 0 bases and J by 5 bases, with 7 bases between the two germline ends. The CDR3 DNA is TGTGCCAGCAGTGAATACGGAGGGGAGACCCAGTACTTC. This codes for CASSEYGGETQYF.

The chain couples TRBV24-1 to TRBJ1-5; no reliable D call. V lost 6 bases to trimming and J lost 9 bases, with 17 bases between them. The CDR3 has 14 residues. Germline V gene data show CDR1 as KGHDR and CDR2 as SFDVKD. CDR3: CATSNRAVSRPQHF. The CDR3 region has the DNA TGTGCCACCAGTAATAGGGCAGTTAGTCGGCCCCAGCATTTT.

This clonotype was observed many times. The chain has TRBV6-5 and TRBJ2-3; 7 bases are shared with TRBD2. V lost 0 bases to trimming and J lost 5 bases; unmatched junction nucleotides: 8. CDR1 MNHEY and CDR2 SVGAGI come from the germline V gene. This CDR3 has 16 residues. The CDR3 reads CASSYSKTGGGDTQYF. CDR3 nucleotides: TGTGCCAGCAGTTACTCGAAGACGGGAGGTGGAGATACGCAGTATTTT.

The chain recombines TRBV7-9 with TRBJ2-5; the match to TRBD2 covers 15 bases. Losses at the gene ends were 6 bases for V and 2 bases for J; bases not matched to a gene: 1. The CDR3 covers 15 residues. From germline, CDR1 is SEHNR and CDR2 FQNEAQ (reference sequence). The CDR3 DNA reads TGTGCCAGCAGAGGACTAGCGGGGGGGCAAGAGACCCAGTACTTC. This sequence encodes CASRGLAGGQETQYF.

J is TRBJ2-2 and V is TRBV24-1, with TRBD1 matching 7 bases. The CDR3 has 18 residues. V shed 1 base and J 1 base; nucleotides not matched to a gene: 8. The germline gives CDR1 KGHDR, CDR2 SFDVKD. The CDR3 DNA is TGTGCCACCAGTGATTTACGAGGGGGACAGATGAACACCGGGGAGCTGTTTTTT. As protein: CATSDLRGGQMNTGELFF.

This clonotype was recorded at least ten times. The CDR3 reads CASSDTGGTDTQYF. DNA of the CDR3: TGTGCCAGCAGCGACACGGGGGGCACAGATACGCAGTATTTT. This chain joins TRBV7-3 and TRBJ2-3; tentative D call: TRBD2 (6 bases). V was pared by 5 bases and J by 1 base, with 10 bases between. The CDR3 consists of 14 residues. Germline assignment: CDR1 SGHTA and CDR2 FQGTGA. The full variable domain, in which reference TRBV7-3 and TRBJ2-3 provide the parts outside the CDR3, is GAGVSQTPSNKVTEKGKYVELRCDPISGHTALYWYRQSLGQGPEFLIYFQGTGAADDSGLPNDRFFAVRPEGSVSTLKIQRTERGDSAVYLCASSDTGGTDTQYFGPGTRLTVL.

V gene TRBV5-1 combines with J gene TRBJ1-2; 8 positions agree with TRBD1. J lost 0 bases, V lost 4 bases, and 5 bases had no gene match. This CDR3 has 15 residues. The germline V gene encodes CDR1 SGHRS and CDR2 YFSETQ. The CDR3 DNA reads as TGCGCCAGCAGCATGACAGGGGCCTCTAACTATGGCTACACCTTC. It yields the protein CASSMTGASNYGYTF.

This clonotype has only a few counts. The chain has TRBV6-5 and TRBJ2-7, with TRBD1 identical over 8 bases. The CDR3 length is 14 residues. Germline V CDR1 and CDR2: MNHEY, SVGAGI. V shed 6 bases and J 6 bases; nucleotides not matched to a gene: 10. CDR3 region: CASRPGGALREQYF. CDR3 DNA sequence: TGTGCCAGCAGACCAGGGGGCGCGTTGCGCGAGCAGTACTTC.

This clonotype appeared a single time. V is TRBV6-2 or TRBV6-3 and J is TRBJ2-4; 8 bases are shared with TRBD2. Looked up from germline, CDR1 is MNHEY and CDR2 is SVGEGT. The length of the CDR3 is 20 residues. V lost 5 bases, J lost 1 base, and 19 bases stayed unmatched. Here the CDR3 DNA reads TGTGCCAGCAGTACACCCGAGCGGGGGCTTTATATTTTGGCCAAAAACATTCAGTACTTC. Translation: CASSTPERGLYILAKNIQYF.

This clonotype was recorded a few times. The rearrangement uses TRBV11-2 and TRBJ1-1; D is ambiguous. Germline CDR1 reads SGHAT; CDR2 reads FQNNGV. The CDR3 is 13 amino acids. V gave up 5 bases and J gave up 1 base, with 8 bases separating them. DNA for the CDR3: TGTGCCAGCAGCATCCGGGGGAACACTGAAGCTTTCTTT. This translates into CASSIRGNTEAFF.

The CDR3 loop reads CASRLDRGGQPQHF. CDR3 bases: TGTGCCAGCAGACTTGACAGGGGCGGTCAGCCCCAGCATTTT. The rearrangement uses TRBV6-5 and TRBJ1-5; TRBD1 aligns across 8 bases. V gave up 6 bases and J gave up 6 bases; unmatched junction bases: 7. In germline, CDR1 is MNHEY, CDR2 SVGAGI. This CDR3 comprises 14 residues.

This clonotype was detected a few times. The chain recombines TRBV6-4 with TRBJ2-1, with TRBD2 matching over 14 bases. Trimming at V came to 6 bases and at J to 6 bases, leaving 7 bases not matched to a gene. Germline values: CDR1 MRHNA, CDR2 SNTAGT. The CDR3 runs to 16 residues. The CDR3: CASSGAGTSGSNEQFF. The DNA for the CDR3 is TGTGCCAGCAGCGGGGCCGGGACTAGCGGGAGCAATGAGCAGTTCTTC.

This rearrangement joins TRBV5-1 to TRBJ2-5; TRBD2 aligns across 10 bases. CDR1 and CDR2 (germline): SGHRS, YFSETQ. The trim removed 3 bases at V and 2 bases at J, leaving 7 bases unmatched. The CDR3 has 16 amino acids. The CDR3 nucleotides read TGCGCCAGCAGCTGGACTAGCGGAGAGTTGCAAGAGACCCAGTACTTC. Translating gives CASSWTSGELQETQYF.

The table lists this clonotype with a few counts. The gene calls are TRBV11-2 and TRBJ2-3, with D tentatively TRBD2 (5 bases). Germline V lookup: CDR1 SGHAT, CDR2 FQNNGV. The CDR3 sequence is 13 residues long. V was clipped by 4 bases and J by 5 bases, with 10 bases between them. The DNA of the CDR3 is TGTGCCAGCAGCTCCGGACTCCAAGATACGCAGTATTTT. Translating gives CASSSGLQDTQYF. Using reference TRBV11-2 and TRBJ2-3 for the parts outside the CDR3, the full variable domain is EAGVAQSPRYKIIEKRQSVAFWCNPISGHATLYWYQQILGQGPKLLIQFQNNGVVDDSQLPKDRFSAERLKGVDSTLKIQPAKLEDSAVYLCASSSGLQDTQYFGPGTRLTVL.

The chain is built from TRBV6-4 and TRBJ1-1; TRBD1 agrees at 9 bases. Germline assignment: CDR1 MRHNA and CDR2 SNTAGT. The CDR3 has 16 amino acids. V shed 0 bases and J 4 bases; nucleotides not matched to a gene: 6. The CDR3 region is CASSDSPGQGSTEAFF. In DNA, the CDR3 is TGTGCCAGCAGTGACTCGCCGGGACAGGGTTCCACTGAAGCTTTCTTT.

The chain couples TRBV4-2 to TRBJ2-3; 7 positions match TRBD1. V shed 5 bases and J 6 bases; nucleotides not matched to a gene: 17. Germline values: CDR1 LGHNA, CDR2 YNFKEQ. The CDR3 length is 17 residues. The CDR3 reads CASSKRTGQEVFDTQYF. The CDR3 nucleotides are TGTGCCAGCAGCAAACGTACAGGACAGGAGGTTTTTGATACGCAGTATTTT.

The J gene is TRBJ2-1, the V gene TRBV4-1, with TRBD1 as a possible D gene (6 bases). This CDR3 comprises 16 residues. V was trimmed by 1 base and J by 7 bases, leaving 17 bases between them. The germline CDR1 and CDR2 sequences are MGHRA and YSYEKL. The CDR3 region is CASSQGVWVTGNEQFF. The CDR3 nucleotides are TGCGCCAGCAGCCAAGGGGTGTGGGTTACAGGGAATGAGCAGTTCTTC.